This T cell receptor beta chain was sequenced for a study of CD8 T cells in ankylosing spondylitis. Preparation of TCR beta libraries was done by quantitative 5'-RACE with molecular barcodes. TCRdb ran MiXCR on the 5' RACE reads and lists one entry per CDR3 protein. The sample has approximately 400,000 distinct CDR3 sequences; roughly 18% are singletons. The CDR3 is 13 residues long. The germline V and J ends were trimmed by 5 bases and 13 bases, with 17 bases remaining between them. Notes on the study in general: Relatively rare in peripheral blood, disease-linked clones were also CD8+. There was reportedly significant enrichment of clones that were disease-linked in matched ankylosing spondylitis synovial fluid. Several of the motif variants were reported before in synovial fluid and blood from reactive arthritis. Ankylosing spondylitis blood seemed to carry a telltale TCR beta motif made of several highly homologous variants.

This clonotype was picked up a small number of times. Its target is not known. The TCR originated in a male donor with ankylosing spondylitis. The chain recombines TRBV12-3 or TRBV12-4 with TRBJ1-4; D is possibly TRBD1 (5 bases). Sequencing input: blood, either unsorted or a sorted T cell fraction (not recorded which). Here the CDR3 reads CASSIRSGYGLFF. The DNA of the CDR3 is TGTGCCAGCAGTATCCGATCAGGGTACGGACTGTTTTTT.